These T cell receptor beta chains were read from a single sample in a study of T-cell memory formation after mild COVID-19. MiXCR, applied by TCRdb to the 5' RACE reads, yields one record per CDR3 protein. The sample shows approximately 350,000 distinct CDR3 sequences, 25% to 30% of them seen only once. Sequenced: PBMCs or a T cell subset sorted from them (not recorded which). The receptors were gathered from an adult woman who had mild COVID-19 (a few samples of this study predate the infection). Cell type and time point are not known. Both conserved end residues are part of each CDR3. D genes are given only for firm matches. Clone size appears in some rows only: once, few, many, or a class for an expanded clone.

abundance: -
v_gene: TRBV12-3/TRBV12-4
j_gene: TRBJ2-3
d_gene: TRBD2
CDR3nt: TGTGCCAGCAGTAGGACTAGCACCAATACGCAGTATTTT
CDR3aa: CASSRTSTNTQYF

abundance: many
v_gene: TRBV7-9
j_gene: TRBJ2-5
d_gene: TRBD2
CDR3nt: TGTGCCAGCAGCTCCGGGGGGGGCCGCCAAGAGACCCAGTACTTC
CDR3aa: CASSSGGGRQETQYF

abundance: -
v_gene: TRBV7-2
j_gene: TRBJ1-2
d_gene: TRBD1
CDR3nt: TGTGCCAGCAGCTTAGGAGGGACAGGGGATATCATTGGCTACACCTTC
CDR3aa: CASSLGGTGDIIGYTF

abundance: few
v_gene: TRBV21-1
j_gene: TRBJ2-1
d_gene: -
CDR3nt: TGTGCCAGCAGCAAATTTTACTACTACAATGAGCAGTTCTTC
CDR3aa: CASSKFYYYNEQFF

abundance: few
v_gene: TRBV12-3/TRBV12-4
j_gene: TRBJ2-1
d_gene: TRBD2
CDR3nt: TGTGCCAGCAGTTTGTCTAGCGGGGTAGCCAATGAGCAGTTCTTC
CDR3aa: CASSLSSGVANEQFF

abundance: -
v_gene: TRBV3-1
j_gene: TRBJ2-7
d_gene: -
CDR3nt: TGTGCCAGCAGCGTGTCCCCTAGCAGGCCCTCCTACGAGCAGTACTTC
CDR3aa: CASSVSPSRPSYEQYF

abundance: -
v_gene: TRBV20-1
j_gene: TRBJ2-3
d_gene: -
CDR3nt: TGCAGTGCTAGCTTAGCAGATACGCAGTATTTT
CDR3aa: CSASLADTQYF

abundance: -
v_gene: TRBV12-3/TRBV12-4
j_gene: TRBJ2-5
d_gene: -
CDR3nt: TGTGCCAGCAGTTCATCACTAGCTGGGGAGACCCAGTACTTC
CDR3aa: CASSSSLAGETQYF

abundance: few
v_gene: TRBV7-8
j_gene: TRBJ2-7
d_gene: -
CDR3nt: TGTGCCAGCAGCTTAATTTCCGGGGGAACCTACGAGCAGTACTTC
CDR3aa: CASSLISGGTYEQYF

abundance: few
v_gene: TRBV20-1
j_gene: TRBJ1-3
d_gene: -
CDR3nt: TGCAGTGCCACGAGTCGGGGGACCGGAAACACCATATATTTT
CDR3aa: CSATSRGTGNTIYF

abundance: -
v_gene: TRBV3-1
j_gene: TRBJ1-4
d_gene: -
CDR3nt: TGTGCCAGCAGCCAAGTAGGAGGGTCGGATGAAAAACTGTTTTTT
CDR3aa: CASSQVGGSDEKLFF

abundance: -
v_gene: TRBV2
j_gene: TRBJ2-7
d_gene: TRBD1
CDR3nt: TGTGCCAGCATGGACAGGCGCGCCTACGAGCAGTACTTC
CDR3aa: CASMDRRAYEQYF

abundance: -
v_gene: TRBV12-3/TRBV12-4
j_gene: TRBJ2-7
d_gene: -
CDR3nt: TGTGCCAGCAGCCTGACTAGTTTTGAGCAGTACTTC
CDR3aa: CASSLTSFEQYF

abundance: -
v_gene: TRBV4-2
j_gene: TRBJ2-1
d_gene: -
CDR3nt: TGTGCCAGCAGCCAAGTGAGCAATGAGCAGTTCTTC
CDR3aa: CASSQVSNEQFF

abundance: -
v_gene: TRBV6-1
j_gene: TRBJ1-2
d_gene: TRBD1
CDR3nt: TGTGCCAGCATTGGACAGGGGGGTGGCTACACCTTC
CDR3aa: CASIGQGGGYTF

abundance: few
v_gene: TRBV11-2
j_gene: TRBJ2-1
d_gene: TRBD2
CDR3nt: TGTGCCAGCAGCTTAGATCATGGAGTAGCGGGTAGCTCCTACAATGAGCAGTTCTTC
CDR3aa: CASSLDHGVAGSSYNEQFF

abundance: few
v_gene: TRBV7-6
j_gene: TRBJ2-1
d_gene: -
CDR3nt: TGTGCCAGCAGCTTGGACCCCTCCAGTTTCGCTGGGGAGCAGTTCTTC
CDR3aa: CASSLDPSSFAGEQFF

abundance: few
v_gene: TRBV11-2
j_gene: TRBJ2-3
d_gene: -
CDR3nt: TGTGCCAGCAGCTTAGATTGGGTCGGGACGCAGTATTTT
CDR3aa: CASSLDWVGTQYF

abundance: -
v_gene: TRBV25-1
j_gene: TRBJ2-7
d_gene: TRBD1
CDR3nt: TGTGCCAGAGGTCATAGACAGGGCCAAATAGCCTACGAGCAGTACTTC
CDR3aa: CARGHRQGQIAYEQYF

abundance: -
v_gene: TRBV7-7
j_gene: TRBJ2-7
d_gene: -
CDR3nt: TGTGCTAGCAGCTTAGACGATACTAGCCGTCAGTACTTC
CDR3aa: CASSLDDTSRQYF

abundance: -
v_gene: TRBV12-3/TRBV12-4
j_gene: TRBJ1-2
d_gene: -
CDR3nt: TGTGCCAGCAGTTTCAGACCAAGGGATGGCTACACCTTC
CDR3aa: CASSFRPRDGYTF

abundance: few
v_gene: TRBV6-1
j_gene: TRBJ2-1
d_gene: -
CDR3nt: TGTGCCAGCAGTGTGAGGGTTTTAAGCGATGAGCAGTTCTTC
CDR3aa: CASSVRVLSDEQFF

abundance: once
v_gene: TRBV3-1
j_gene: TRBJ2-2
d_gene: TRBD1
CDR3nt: TGTGCCAGCAGCCAAGATTTTGGGACAGGTCCATCCACCGGGGAGCTGTTTTTT
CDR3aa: CASSQDFGTGPSTGELFF

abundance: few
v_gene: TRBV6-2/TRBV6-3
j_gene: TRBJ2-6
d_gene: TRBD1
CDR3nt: TGTGCCAGCAGCCCCGGACAGGCTGGGGCCAACGTCCTGACTTTC
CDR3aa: CASSPGQAGANVLTF

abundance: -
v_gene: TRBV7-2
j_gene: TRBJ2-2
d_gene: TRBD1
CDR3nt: TGTGCCAGCAGCTTACCCCGGACAGGGGTGGACACCGGGGAGCTGTTTTTT
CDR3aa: CASSLPRTGVDTGELFF

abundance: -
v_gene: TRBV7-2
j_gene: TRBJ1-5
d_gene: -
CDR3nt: TGTGCCAGCAGCTTTGGAGACACAACCAGCAATCAGCCCCAGCATTTT
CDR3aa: CASSFGDTTSNQPQHF

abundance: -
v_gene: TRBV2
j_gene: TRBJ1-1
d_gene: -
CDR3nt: TGTGCCAGCACCGCTGGACCTGTTGGAGAAGCTTTCTTT
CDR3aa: CASTAGPVGEAFF

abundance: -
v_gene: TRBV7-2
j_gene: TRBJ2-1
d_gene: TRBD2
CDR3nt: TGTGCCAGCAGCTTTACTAGCGGCACTTACAATGAGCAGTTCTTC
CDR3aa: CASSFTSGTYNEQFF

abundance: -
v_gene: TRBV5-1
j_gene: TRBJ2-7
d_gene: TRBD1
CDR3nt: TGCGCCAGCAGCTTGGCACAGGGGAACTACGAGCAGTACTTC
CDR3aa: CASSLAQGNYEQYF

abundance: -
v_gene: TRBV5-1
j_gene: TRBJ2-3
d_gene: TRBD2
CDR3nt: TGCGCCAGCAGCGCGGGAGGAGGGGCAGATACGCAGTATTTT
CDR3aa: CASSAGGGADTQYF

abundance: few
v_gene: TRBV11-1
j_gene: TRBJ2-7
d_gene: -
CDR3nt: TGTGCCAGCAGCTTCGTCGAGAGCTCCTACGAGCAGTACTTC
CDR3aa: CASSFVESSYEQYF

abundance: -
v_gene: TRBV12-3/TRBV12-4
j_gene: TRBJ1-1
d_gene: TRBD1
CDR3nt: TGTGCCAGCAGCAGGGGGCAGAACACTGAAGCTTTCTTT
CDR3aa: CASSRGQNTEAFF

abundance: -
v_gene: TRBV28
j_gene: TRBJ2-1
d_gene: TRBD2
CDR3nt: TGTGCCAGCTCAGAGCGGGAGGGAGGCAACAATGAGCAGTTCTTC
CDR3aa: CASSEREGGNNEQFF

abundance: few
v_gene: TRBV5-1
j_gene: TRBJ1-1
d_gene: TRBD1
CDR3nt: TGCGCCAGCAGCTTACAAACAGGGGGCACTGAAGCTTTCTTT
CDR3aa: CASSLQTGGTEAFF

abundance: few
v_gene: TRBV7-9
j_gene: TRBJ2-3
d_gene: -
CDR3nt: TGTGCCAGCAGCTTAGGTCCCCTAGGTTCAGGCACAGATACGCAGTATTTT
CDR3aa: CASSLGPLGSGTDTQYF

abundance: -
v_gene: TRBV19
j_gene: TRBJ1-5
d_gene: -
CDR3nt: TGTGCCAGTAGCCTCGGGGGGGGCGTCGGCAATCAGCCCCAGCATTTT
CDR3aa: CASSLGGGVGNQPQHF

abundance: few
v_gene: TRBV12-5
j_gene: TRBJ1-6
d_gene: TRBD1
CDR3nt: TGTGCTAGTGGCAAAGACAGGGGATCCTATAATTCACCCCTCCACTTT
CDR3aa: CASGKDRGSYNSPLHF

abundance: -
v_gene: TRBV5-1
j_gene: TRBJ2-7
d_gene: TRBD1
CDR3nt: TGCGCCAGCAGCACCGGGACAGGGGGCCTTTCCTACGAGCAGTACTTC
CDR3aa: CASSTGTGGLSYEQYF

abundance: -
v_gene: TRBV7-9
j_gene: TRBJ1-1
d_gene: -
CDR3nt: TGTGCCAGCAGCTTTGATCCTGAAGCTTTCTTT
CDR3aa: CASSFDPEAFF

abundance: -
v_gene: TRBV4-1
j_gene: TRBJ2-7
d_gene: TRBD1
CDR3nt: TGCGCCAGCAGCCGCGGACAGGGCCAAATCTACGAGCAGTACTTC
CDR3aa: CASSRGQGQIYEQYF

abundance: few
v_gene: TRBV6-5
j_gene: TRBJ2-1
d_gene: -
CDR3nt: TGTGCCAGCAGTTACCCGGGCTGGGGTAATGAGCAGTTCTTC
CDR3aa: CASSYPGWGNEQFF